Sequencing of this T cell receptor (beta chain) was carried out in a study of control samples from healthy donors and cancer patients. From germline, CDR1 is SGHRS and CDR2 YFSETQ. The ends were cut back, 4 bases at V and 8 bases at J, with 16 bases in the middle. The CDR3 is 14 residues long. Repertoires were generated with immunoSEQ multiplex PCR, while TCRdb's copy carries only in-frame clones and drops some. The sample shows approximately 230,000 clones, roughly four fifths of them seen only once. Sample: PBMCs. The sequence was collected from a woman aged 60-70 years with lung cancer. The chain employs TRBV5-1 and TRBJ2-1; either TRBD1 or TRBD2 may supply D (6 bases each). The CDR3 DNA reads TGCGCCAGCAGCACGGAGGGCAGGGGAGATGAGCAGTTCTTC. It encodes CASSTEGRGDEQFF.